This entry features one TCR beta chain sequence. The antigen is not known. The CDR3 is 14 amino acids. V lost 5 bases, J lost 4 bases, and 6 bases stayed unmatched. From germline, CDR1 is GTSNPN and CDR2 SVGIG (reference sequence). Single viable CD3+CD4+CD8-CD45RO+ cells were sorted as the memory CD4+ T cells. Positive selection with CD4 microbeads enriched total CD4+ T cells. These data are taken from a study of memory CD4+ T cells and cytomegalovirus serostatus. The wider study: Healthy Belgian adult donors included under ten CMV-positive and 24 CMV-negative people.

Measured with immunoSEQ multiplex PCR; TCRdb has only the in-frame clones, and not every one. The data hold 25,000 to 30,000 clones, with roughly 80% observed a single time. Broader study findings: Repertoires predicted CMV serostatus with median bootstrapped AUC of approximately 0.94.

The J gene is TRBJ2-1, the V gene TRBV30; 9 nucleotides agree with TRBD2. Sequenced input: memory CD4+ T cells from blood. The receptor's source is an adult in good health and CMV-seronegative. The CDR3 sequence: CAWGLAGDYNEQFF. The CDR3 coding sequence is TGTGCCTGGGGATTAGCGGGGGATTACAATGAGCAGTTCTTC.